This TCR beta chain was obtained from a study of cytomegalovirus exposure and HLA in healthy donors. The study, taken as a whole, reports: When analyzed later, the rates of TCR association showed variation by HLA locus, with DRB1 the most and HLA-C the fewest. A list of 150 or so TCR beta chains associated with cytomegalovirus was given. Later on, a genetic analysis was performed. It linked a missense variant in DCLRE1C with V- and J-gene trimming of TCR beta.

A multiplex PCR was run with 60 Vbeta primers and 13 Jbeta primers. Produced via immunoSEQ multiplex PCR; TCRdb's table is partial and in-frame only. In the table there are 140,000 to 150,000 clones, about four fifths of which are singletons. CDR1 and CDR2 from the germline V gene are SGHTA and FQGNSA. The CDR3 spans 15 residues. V lost 3 bases to trimming and J lost 3 bases, with 14 bases between them. Points on this clone: Its antigen is unknown.

The specimen was PBMCs. The V gene is TRBV7-2, the J gene TRBJ1-2, with D uncertain. The sequence came from a man aged 35 to 55 in good health and CMV-seronegative. In nucleotides, the CDR3 is TGTGCCAGCAGCTTCCCGGCGGCCGGAGACTATGGCTACACCTTC. The encoded protein is CASSFPAAGDYGYTF.